The 3 T cell receptor beta chains listed next were all sequenced from one sample in a study of blood T cell repertoires in COVID-19. Sequenced by immunoSEQ multiplex PCR; TCRdb stores in-frame clones only, minus some. The sample includes about 140,000 clones, over 80% seen only once; the top ten take roughly a tenth. The specimen was peripheral blood. Receptors originate from a man aged 55 to 70 with active or convalescent COVID-19.

The V call is TRBV30, the J call TRBJ2-2, with TRBD1 identical over 7 bases. The V gene's germline CDR1 is GTSNPN and CDR2 SVGIG (reference sequence). This CDR3 spans 16 amino acids. J gave up 1 base and V 3 bases, and 8 bases lay outside the gene matches. CDR3 sequence: CAWRARDRMNTGELFF. The CDR3 nucleotides are TGTGCCTGGAGAGCTAGGGACAGAATGAACACCGGGGAGCTGTTTTTT.

This clone occurred once. The chain is built from TRBV19 and TRBJ2-7; 11 nucleotides line up with TRBD1. Trimming at V came to 5 bases and at J to 0 bases, leaving 15 bases not matched to a gene. From germline, CDR1 is LNHDA and CDR2 SQIVND (reference sequence). The CDR3 sequence is 19 residues long. CDR3 DNA: TGTGCCAGTAGTCCAGAGAGGGACAGGGGGAGCTGGATCTCCTACGAGCAGTACTTC. Protein: CASSPERDRGSWISYEQYF.

The CDR3 nucleotides read TGTGCCAGCAGTTACTCCTGGGAGGGAGCCGGGGAGCTGTTTTTT. This codes for CASSYSWEGAGELFF. The V call is TRBV6-5, the J call TRBJ2-2, with 7 bases identical to TRBD2. Germline assignment: CDR1 MNHEY and CDR2 SVGAGI. The CDR3 has 15 residues. J lost 6 bases, V lost 0 bases, and 4 bases had no gene match.